This T cell receptor beta chain emerged from a study of shared clonotypes between healthy human individuals. The method was immunoSEQ multiplex PCR; TCRdb's version includes in-frame clones alone and lacks a portion of them. The table lists under 1,100,000 clones, roughly 74% of them singletons. The CDR3 sequence is 15 residues long. CDR1 and CDR2 from the germline V gene are SGHTA and FQGNSA. V lost 5 bases to trimming and J lost 0 bases; unmatched junction nucleotides: 5. Study-wide results and limits: Naive subsets, compared against memory subsets, generally had larger estimated richness values.

About this clone: Its antigen is as yet unknown.

Division of CD4+ cells produced a CD45RA+ naive subset and a CD45RA-negative memory subset. The chain recombines TRBV7-2 with TRBJ2-3, with 7 nucleotides matching TRBD1. This receptor was identified in a man younger than 30 in good health. Some clones in this sample may be carry-over from other donors' samples. The specimen sequenced was memory CD4+ T cells from PBMCs. Noted subset: CD45RA-negative fraction. The CDR3 region is CASSGDRLSTDTQYF. Written as DNA, the CDR3 is TGTGCCAGCAGCGGGGACAGACTGAGCACAGATACGCAGTATTTT. The full variable domain, in which reference TRBV7-2 and TRBJ2-3 provide the parts outside the CDR3, is GAGVSQSPSNKVTEKGKDVELRCDPISGHTALYWYRQSLGQGLEFLIYFQGNSAPDKSGLPSDRFSAERTGGSVSTLTIQRTQQEDSAVYLCASSGDRLSTDTQYFGPGTRLTVL.